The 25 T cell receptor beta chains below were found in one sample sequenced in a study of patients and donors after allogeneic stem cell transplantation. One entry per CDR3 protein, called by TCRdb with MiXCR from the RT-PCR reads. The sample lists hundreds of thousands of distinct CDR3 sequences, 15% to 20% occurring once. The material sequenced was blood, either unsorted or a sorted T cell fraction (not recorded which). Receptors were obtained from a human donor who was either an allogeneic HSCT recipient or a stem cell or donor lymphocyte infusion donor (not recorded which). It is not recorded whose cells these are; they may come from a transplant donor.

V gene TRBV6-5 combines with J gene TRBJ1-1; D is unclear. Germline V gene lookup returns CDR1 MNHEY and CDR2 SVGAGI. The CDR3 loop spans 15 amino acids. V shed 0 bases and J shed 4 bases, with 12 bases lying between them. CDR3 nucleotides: TGTGCCAGCAGTTACTCGATTACCCGGGGCACTGAAGCTTTCTTT. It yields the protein CASSYSITRGTEAFF.

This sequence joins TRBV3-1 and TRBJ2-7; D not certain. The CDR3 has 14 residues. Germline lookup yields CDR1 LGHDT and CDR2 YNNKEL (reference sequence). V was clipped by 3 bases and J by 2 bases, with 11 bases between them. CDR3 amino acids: CASSQPSGAYEQYF. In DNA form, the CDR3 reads TGTGCCAGCAGCCAGCCCTCTGGGGCCTACGAGCAGTACTTC.

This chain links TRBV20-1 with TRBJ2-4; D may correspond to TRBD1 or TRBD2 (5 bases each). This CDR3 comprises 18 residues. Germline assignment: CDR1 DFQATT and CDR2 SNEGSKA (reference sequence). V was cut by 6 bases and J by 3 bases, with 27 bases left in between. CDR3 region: CSARKVQGASSVKNIQYF. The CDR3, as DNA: TGCAGTGCACGAAAGGTCCAGGGAGCATCAAGCGTCAAAAACATTCAGTACTTC.

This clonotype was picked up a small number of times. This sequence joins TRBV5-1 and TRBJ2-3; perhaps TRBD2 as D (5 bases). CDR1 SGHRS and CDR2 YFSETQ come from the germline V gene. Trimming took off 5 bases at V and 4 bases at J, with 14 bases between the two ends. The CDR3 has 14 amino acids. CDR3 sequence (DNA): TGCGCCAGCAGAGGGCTTGCGGGCCCAGATACGCAGTATTTT. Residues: CASRGLAGPDTQYF.

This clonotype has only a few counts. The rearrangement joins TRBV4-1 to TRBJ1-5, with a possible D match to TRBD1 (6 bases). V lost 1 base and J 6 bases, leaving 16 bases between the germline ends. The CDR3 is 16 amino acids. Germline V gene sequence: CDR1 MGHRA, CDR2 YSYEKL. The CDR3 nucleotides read TGCGCCAGCAGCCAAGTGATACAGGGAAATAGTCAGCCCCAGCATTTT. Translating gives CASSQVIQGNSQPQHF.

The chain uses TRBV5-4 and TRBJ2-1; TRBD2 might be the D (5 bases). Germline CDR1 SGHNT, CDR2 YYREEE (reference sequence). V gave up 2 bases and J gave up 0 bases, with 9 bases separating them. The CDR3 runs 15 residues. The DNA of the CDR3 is TGTGCCAGCAGCTTAATAGGGAGCTCCTACAATGAGCAGTTCTTC. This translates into CASSLIGSSYNEQFF.

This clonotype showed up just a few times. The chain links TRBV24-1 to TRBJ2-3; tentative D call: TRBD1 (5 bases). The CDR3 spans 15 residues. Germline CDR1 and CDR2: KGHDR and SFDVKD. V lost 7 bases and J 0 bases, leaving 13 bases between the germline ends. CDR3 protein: CATSAATDSTDTQYF. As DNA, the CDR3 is TGTGCCACCAGCGCAGCGACAGACAGCACAGATACGCAGTATTTT.

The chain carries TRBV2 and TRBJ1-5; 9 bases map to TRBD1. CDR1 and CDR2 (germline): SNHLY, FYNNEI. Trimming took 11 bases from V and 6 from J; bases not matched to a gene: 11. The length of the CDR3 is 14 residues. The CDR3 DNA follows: TGTGCCGGAACACTAGACAGGGGGAGTCAGCCCCAGCATTTT. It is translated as CAGTLDRGSQPQHF. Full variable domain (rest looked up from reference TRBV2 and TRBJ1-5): EPEVTQTPSHQVTQMGQEVILRCVPISNHLYFYWYRQILGQKVEFLVSFYNNEISEKSEIFDDQFSVERPDGSNFTLKIRSTKLEDSAMYFCAGTLDRGSQPQHFGDGTRLSIL.

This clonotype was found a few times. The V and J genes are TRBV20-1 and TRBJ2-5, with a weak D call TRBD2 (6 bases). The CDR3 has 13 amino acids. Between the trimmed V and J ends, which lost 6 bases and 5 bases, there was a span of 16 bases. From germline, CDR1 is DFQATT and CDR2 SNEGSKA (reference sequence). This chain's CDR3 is CSAVNPRGETQYF. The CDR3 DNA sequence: TGCAGTGCCGTTAACCCTCGGGGGGAGACCCAGTACTTC.

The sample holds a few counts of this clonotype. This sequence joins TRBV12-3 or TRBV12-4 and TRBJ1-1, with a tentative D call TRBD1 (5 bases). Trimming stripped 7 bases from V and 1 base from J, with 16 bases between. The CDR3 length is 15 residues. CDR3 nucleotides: TGTGCCAGCACCCTGGATCACAGGCCGAACACTGAAGCTTTCTTT. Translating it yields CASTLDHRPNTEAFF.

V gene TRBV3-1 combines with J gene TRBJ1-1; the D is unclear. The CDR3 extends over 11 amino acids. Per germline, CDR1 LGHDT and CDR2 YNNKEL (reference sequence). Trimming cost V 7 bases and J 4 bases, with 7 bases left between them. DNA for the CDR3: TGTGCCAGCATCGGGAGCACTGAAGCTTTCTTT. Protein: CASIGSTEAFF.

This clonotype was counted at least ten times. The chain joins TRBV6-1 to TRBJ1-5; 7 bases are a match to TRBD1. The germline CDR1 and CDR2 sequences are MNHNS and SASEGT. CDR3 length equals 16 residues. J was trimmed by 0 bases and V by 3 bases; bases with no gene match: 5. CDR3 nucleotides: TGTGCCAGCAGTGACAGGGGGGGCTATAGCAATCAGCCCCAGCATTTT. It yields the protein CASSDRGGYSNQPQHF.

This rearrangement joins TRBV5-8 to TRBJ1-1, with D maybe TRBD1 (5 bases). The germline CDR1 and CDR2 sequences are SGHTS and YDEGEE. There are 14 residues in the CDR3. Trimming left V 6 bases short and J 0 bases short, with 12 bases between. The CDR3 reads CASTLRGVNTEAFF. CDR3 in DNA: TGTGCCAGCACCTTAAGGGGCGTGAACACTGAAGCTTTCTTT.

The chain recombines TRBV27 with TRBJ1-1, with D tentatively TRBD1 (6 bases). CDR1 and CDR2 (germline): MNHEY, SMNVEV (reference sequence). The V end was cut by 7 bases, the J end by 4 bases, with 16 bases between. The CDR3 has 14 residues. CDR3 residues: CASTSTGMGTEAFF. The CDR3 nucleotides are TGTGCCAGCACCTCGACAGGCATGGGCACTGAAGCTTTCTTT.

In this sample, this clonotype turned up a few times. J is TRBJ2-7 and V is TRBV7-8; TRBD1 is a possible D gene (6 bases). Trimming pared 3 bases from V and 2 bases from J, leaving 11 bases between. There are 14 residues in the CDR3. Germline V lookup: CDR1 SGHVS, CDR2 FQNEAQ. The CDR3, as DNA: TGTGCCAGCAGCTTTGGGACACCCGCCTACGAGCAGTACTTC. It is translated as CASSFGTPAYEQYF. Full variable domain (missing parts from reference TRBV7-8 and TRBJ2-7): GAGVSQSPRYKVAKRGQDVALRCDPISGHVSLFWYQQALGQGPEFLTYFQNEAQLDKSGLPSDRFFAERPEGSVSTLKIQRTQQEDSAVYLCASSFGTPAYEQYFGPGTRLTVT.

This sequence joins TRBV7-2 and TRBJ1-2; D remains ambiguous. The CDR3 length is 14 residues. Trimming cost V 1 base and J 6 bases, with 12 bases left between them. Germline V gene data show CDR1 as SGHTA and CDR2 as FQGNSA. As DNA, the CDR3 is TGTGCCAGCAGCTTAGAGCGGGCAGCTGATGGCTACACCTTC. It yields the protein CASSLERAADGYTF.

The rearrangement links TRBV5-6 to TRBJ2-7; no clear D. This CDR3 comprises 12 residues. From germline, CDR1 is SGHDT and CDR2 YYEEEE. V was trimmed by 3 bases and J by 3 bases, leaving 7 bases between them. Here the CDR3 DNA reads TGTGCCAGCAGCTACAAACTCTACGAGCAGTACTTC. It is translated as CASSYKLYEQYF.

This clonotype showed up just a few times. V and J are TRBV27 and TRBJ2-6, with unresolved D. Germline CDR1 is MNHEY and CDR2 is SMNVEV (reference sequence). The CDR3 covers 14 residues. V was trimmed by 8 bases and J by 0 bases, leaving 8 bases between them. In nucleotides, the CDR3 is TGTGCCAGCGGAAGGTACTCTGGGGCCAACGTCCTGACTTTC. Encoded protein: CASGRYSGANVLTF.

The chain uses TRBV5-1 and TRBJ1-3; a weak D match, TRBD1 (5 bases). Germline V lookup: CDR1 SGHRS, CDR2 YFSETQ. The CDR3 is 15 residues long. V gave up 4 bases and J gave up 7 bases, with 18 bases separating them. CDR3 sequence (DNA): TGCGCCAGCAGCCAAGCGTCAGGGCAGTCGAACACCATATATTTT. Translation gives CASSQASGQSNTIYF.

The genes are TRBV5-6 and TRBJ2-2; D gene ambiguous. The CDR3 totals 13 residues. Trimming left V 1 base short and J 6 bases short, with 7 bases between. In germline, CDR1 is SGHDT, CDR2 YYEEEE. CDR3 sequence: CASSLSSPGELFF. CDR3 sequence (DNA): TGTGCCAGCAGCTTGAGTAGCCCCGGGGAGCTGTTTTTT. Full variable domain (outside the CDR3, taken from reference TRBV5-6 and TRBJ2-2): DAGVTQSPTHLIKTRGQQVTLRCSPKSGHDTVSWYQQALGQGPQFIFQYYEEEERQRGNFPDRFSGHQFPNYSSELNVNALLLGDSALYLCASSLSSPGELFFGEGSRLTVL.

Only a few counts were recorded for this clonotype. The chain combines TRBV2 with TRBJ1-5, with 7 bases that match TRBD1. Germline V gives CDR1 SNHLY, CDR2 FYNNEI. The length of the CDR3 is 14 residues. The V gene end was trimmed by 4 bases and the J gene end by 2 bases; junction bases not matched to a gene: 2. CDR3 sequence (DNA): TGTGCCAGCAGTGGAACAGGGGGCAATCAGCCCCAGCATTTT. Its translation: CASSGTGGNQPQHF.

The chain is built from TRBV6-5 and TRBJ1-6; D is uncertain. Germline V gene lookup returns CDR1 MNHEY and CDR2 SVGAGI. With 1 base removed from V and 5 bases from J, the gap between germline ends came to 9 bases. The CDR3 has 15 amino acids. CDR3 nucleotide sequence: TGTGCCAGCAGTTACTTCGCAGACCATAATTCACCCCTCCACTTT. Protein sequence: CASSYFADHNSPLHF.

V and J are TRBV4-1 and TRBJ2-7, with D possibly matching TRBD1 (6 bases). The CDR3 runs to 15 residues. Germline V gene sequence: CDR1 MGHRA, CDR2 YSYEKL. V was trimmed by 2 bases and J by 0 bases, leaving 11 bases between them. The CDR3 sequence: CASSQLRGHSYEQYF. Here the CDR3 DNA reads TGCGCCAGCAGCCAACTCAGGGGCCACTCCTACGAGCAGTACTTC.

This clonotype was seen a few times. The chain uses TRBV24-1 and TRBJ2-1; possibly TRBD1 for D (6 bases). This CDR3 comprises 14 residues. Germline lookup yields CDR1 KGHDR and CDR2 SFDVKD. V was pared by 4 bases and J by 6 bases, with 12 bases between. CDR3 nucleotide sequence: TGTGCCACCAGTGACCCGACGACAGGCAATGAGCAGTTCTTC. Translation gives CATSDPTTGNEQFF.

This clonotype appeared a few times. CDR3 in amino acids: CASSLGATNTGELFF. The CDR3 nucleotides read TGTGCCAGCAGCTTAGGAGCTACGAACACCGGGGAGCTGTTTTTT. This chain joins TRBV7-3 and TRBJ2-2; D gene unclear. The germline V gene has CDR1 SGHTA and CDR2 FQGTGA. This CDR3 is 15 amino acids long. The germline V and J ends were trimmed by 2 bases and 0 bases, with 7 bases remaining between them.